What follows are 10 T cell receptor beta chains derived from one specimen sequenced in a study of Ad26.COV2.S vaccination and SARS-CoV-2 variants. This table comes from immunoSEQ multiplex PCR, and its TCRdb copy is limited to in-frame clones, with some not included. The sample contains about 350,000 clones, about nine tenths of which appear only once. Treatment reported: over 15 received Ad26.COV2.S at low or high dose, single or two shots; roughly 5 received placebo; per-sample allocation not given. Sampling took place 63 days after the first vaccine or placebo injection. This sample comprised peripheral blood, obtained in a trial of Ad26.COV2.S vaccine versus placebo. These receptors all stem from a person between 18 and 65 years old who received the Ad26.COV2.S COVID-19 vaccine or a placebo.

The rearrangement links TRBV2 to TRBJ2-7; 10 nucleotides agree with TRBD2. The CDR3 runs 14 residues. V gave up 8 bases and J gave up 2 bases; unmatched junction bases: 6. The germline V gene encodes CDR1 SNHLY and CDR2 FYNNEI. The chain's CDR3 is CASFSGGGTYEQYF. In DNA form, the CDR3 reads TGTGCCAGCTTCAGCGGGGGGGGAACCTACGAGCAGTACTTC.

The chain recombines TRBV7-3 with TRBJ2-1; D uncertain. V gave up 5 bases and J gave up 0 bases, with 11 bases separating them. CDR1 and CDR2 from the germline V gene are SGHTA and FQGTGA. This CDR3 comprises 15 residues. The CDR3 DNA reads TGTGCCAGCAGCCTCCGACGCAGCTCCTACAATGAGCAGTTCTTC. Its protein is CASSLRRSSYNEQFF.

CDR3 DNA sequence: TGTGCCATCAGTGAGCCTCATAAGGACAGCTATTCCACAGATACGCAGTATTTT. Translated, it gives CAISEPHKDSYSTDTQYF. The rearrangement joins TRBV10-3 to TRBJ2-3; tentatively, D is TRBD1 (6 bases). The CDR3 spans 18 residues. Germline values: CDR1 ENHRY, CDR2 SYGVKD. The V and J ends lost 2 bases and 2 bases respectively, with 20 bases between them.

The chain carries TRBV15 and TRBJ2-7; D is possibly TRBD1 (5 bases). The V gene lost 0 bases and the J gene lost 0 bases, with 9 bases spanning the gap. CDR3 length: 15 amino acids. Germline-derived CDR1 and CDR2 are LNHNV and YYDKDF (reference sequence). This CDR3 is CATSREGALSYEQYF. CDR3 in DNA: TGTGCCACCAGCAGAGAAGGGGCCCTCTCCTACGAGCAGTACTTC.

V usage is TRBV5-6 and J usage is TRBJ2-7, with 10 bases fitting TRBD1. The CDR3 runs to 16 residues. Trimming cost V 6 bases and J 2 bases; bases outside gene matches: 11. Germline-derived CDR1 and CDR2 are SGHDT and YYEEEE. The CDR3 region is CASNPRTGGSPYEQYF. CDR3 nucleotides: TGTGCCAGCAACCCACGGACAGGGGGATCCCCCTACGAGCAGTACTTC.

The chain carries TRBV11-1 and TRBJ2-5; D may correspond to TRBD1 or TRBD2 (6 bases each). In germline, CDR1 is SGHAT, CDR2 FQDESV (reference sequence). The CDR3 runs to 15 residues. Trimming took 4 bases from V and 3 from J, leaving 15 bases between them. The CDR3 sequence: CASSSGAVPEETQYF. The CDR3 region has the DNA TGTGCCAGCAGCTCGGGGGCCGTTCCTGAAGAGACCCAGTACTTC. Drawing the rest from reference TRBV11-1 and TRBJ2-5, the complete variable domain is EAEVAQSPRYKITEKSQAVAFWCDPISGHATLYWYRQILGQGPELLVQFQDESVVDDSQLPKDRFSAERLKGVDSTLKIQPAELGDSAMYLCASSSGAVPEETQYFGPGTRLLVL.

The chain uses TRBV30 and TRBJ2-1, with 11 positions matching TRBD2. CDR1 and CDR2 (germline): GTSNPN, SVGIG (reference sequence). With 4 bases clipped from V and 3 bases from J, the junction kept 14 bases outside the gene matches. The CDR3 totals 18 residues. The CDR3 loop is CAWTRIAGGPNNYNEQFF. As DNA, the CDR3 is TGTGCCTGGACCCGGATAGCGGGGGGGCCCAATAACTACAATGAGCAGTTCTTC.

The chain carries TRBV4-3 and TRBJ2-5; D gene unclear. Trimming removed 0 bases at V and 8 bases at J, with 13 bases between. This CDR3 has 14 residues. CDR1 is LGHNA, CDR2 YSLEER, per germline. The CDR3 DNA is TGCGCCAGCAGCCAAGATCGGCTGGGGATTACCCAGTACTTC. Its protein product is CASSQDRLGITQYF.

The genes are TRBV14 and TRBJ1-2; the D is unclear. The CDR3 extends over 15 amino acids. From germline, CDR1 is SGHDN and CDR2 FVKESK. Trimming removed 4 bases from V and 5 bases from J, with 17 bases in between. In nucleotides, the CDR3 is TGTGCCAGCAGCCCCCTTGATGGCAGCGTTTATGGCTACACCTTC. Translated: CASSPLDGSVYGYTF.

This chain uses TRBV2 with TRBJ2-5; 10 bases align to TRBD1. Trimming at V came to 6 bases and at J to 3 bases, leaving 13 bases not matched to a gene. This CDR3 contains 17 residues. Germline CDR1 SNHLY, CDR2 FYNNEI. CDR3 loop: CASRAGTGDQKKETQYF. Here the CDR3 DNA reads TGTGCCAGCAGGGCCGGGACAGGGGACCAAAAAAAAGAGACCCAGTACTTC.